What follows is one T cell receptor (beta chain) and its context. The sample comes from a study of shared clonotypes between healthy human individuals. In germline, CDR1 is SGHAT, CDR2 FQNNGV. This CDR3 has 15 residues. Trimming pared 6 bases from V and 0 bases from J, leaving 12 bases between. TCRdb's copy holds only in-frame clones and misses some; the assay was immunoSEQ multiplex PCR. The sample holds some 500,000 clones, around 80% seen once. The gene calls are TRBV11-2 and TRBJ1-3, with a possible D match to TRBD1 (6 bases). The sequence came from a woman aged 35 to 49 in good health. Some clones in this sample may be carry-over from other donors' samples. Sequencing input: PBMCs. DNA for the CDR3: TGTGCCAGCAGGCGGACAGCGAGCTCTGGAAACACCATATATTTT. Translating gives CASRRTASSGNTIYF.